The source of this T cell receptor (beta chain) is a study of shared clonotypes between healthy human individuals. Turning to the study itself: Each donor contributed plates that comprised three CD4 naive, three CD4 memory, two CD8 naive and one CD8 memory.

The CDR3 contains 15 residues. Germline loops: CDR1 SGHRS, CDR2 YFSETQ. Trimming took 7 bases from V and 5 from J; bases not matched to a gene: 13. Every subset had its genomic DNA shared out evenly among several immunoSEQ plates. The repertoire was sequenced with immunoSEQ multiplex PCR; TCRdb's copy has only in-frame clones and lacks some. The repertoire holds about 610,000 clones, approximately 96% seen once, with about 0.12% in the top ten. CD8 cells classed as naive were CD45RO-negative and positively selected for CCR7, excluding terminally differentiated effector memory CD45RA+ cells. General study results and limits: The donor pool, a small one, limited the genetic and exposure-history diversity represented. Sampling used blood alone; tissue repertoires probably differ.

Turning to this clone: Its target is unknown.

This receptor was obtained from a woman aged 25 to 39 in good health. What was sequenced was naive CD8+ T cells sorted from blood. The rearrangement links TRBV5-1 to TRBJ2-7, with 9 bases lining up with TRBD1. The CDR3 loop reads CASRSGDRAYNEQYF. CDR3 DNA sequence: TGCGCCAGCCGATCGGGGGACAGGGCTTACAACGAGCAGTACTTC.